The table lists the clone carrying this T cell receptor (beta chain) with a count of one. The antigen remains unidentified. This specimen comes from a study of a mutant IDH1 vaccine in newly diagnosed glioma. Study at large: In some groups vaccination began 4-6 weeks post-radiotherapy; others received it with temozolomide.

The time point is: week 5, during vaccination. All doses held 300 ug of mutant IDH1 20-mer peptide, with topical imiquimod. V lost 2 bases to trimming and J lost 5 bases, with 6 bases between them. Germline V lookup: CDR1 DFQATT, CDR2 SNEGSKA (reference sequence). This CDR3 spans 11 amino acids. Generated by immunoSEQ multiplex PCR, the TCRdb table keeps only in-frame clones and is missing some. Seen here are 40,000 to 65,000 clones, around 80% observed once, and the top ten hold around 1.8%. V is TRBV20-1 and J is TRBJ1-2; no definite D call. The material was PBMCs, obtained from a glioma patient whose treatment included an IDH1 peptide vaccine. The source of this sequence is a woman between 40 and 50 years old with glioma. In DNA, the CDR3 is TGCAGTGCTAGAAGAGTTTATGGCTACACCTTC. Translation gives CSARRVYGYTF.